This T cell receptor beta chain was captured in a study of T cells after yellow fever vaccination (dated by TCRdb to about 2019). Looking at the study overall: Libraries from fractions with low cell numbers were prepared with the SMART-Seq v4 Ultra Low Input RNA kit. To follow T-cell clones before and after both primary and booster YFV17D yellow fever vaccination, bulk TCR alpha and beta repertoires underwent longitudinal sequencing. The cohort comprised two healthy male donors, one aged 18 to 30 and one aged 30 to 40 years. Blood was drawn at multiple timepoints before and after primary and secondary immunization, with bulk PBMC replicates and cell subsets isolated. Study-wide conclusions, independent of this receptor: After the booster, most of the clones that had expanded following primary vaccination were detected again (just under 97% of CD4 and 85% to 90% of CD8), which suggests that memory was broadly maintained. Compared with the primary T-cell response, the secondary T-cell response was faster but weaker, reaching its peak on day 5 rather than on day 15. Because the study included only a couple of donors, the extent to which the findings can be generalized is limited. A small share of clonotypes was detected in both CD4 and CD8 compartments, with the overlap likely arising from convergent recombination. Computational filtering was needed because FACS-sorted repertoires could contain abundant contaminating clonotypes from the bulk population.

TCR cDNA was synthesized by 5'RACE template switching, through which a universal primer site and unique molecular identifiers were introduced. cDNA synthesis was primed from both the TCR alpha and TCR beta constant segments. Library amplification used two PCR steps, and the second PCR step added sample barcodes and sequencing adapters. Sequencing of libraries was performed on Illumina HiSeq 2500 (2x100 bp) or NovaSeq (2x150 bp). The original methods were these. Reads were demultiplexed and collapsed into UMI consensus sequences with MIGEC, and V(D)J alignment was performed with MiXCR. Clonotypes responding to the vaccine were identified with edgeR on replicate PBMC samples, with the criteria of FDR below 0.01 and a log2 fold change above 5 up to day 15. Bulk clonotypes were assigned CD4 or CD8 identity according to which sequenced CD4 or CD8 repertoire held them at higher abundance. Clonotypes enriched at least 10-fold in dextramer-positive versus dextramer-negative fractions were classed as NS4B-specific, and CD4-biased clonotypes were left out. TCRdb reprocessing: public reads trimmed at Q25 with fastp, clones called with MiXCR, in-frame beta chains kept. Identical CDR3 proteins give one entry, which carries the most common genes and DNA. The V and J calls were not made by the authors but by TCRdb's processing. This sample gives tens of thousands of distinct CDR3 sequences in total; 13% of them show up just once. The ten largest clones represent 20% to 25% of the sample.

Concerning this clonotype itself: Per-base quality was not reported, and no clone a single base away is much larger than it.

Trimming costs V 3 bases and J 1 base, and their ends lie 12 bases apart. The CDR3 contains 15 residues, cysteine and phenylalanine counted. Of the read, only the CDR3 DNA is kept; its 45 bases are in frame from base 1. The germline V gene (reference sequence) supplies CDR1 DFQATT and CDR2 SNEGSKA. According to the study, the label for this sample's treatment or condition signals: live attenuated yellow fever vaccine strain. A standard Ficoll-Paque protocol was used to isolate PBMCs from peripheral blood. Epitope-specific CD8 T cells were sorted with a dextramer loaded with the yellow fever NS4B epitope peptide, and anti-CD3 and anti-CD8 staining was applied. TriZol was used to extract RNA from bulk PBMCs, from CD4 and CD8 fractions, and from dextramer-positive and dextramer-negative fractions.

The TCR sequence derives from a man between 18 and 29 years old who received the YFV17D yellow fever vaccine. This sequence uses TRBV20-1 and TRBJ2-2; TRBD2 might be the D gene, on 6 matching bases. The material sequenced was CD8+ T cells not binding an NS4B(214-222) dextramer, sorted from PBMCs, taken roughly 20 days after the first yellow fever vaccination. The cell subset or site label corresponds to: NS4B epitope dextramer-negative CD8 T cells. The bases read TGCAGTGCTAGGGGAGCGGGCCAGAACACCGGGGAGCTGTTTTTT. This codes for CSARGAGQNTGELFF.